The text below deals with one TCR beta chain. This clone was observed a handful of times. The specificity of this receptor is unknown. No base quality information exists; no much larger clone differs at one position. This sample was taken from a study of beta chain features in type 1 diabetes (dated by TCRdb to 2017 to 2018). Regarding the study in general: Mean age, gender distribution, total cell number and subset yield were not different between patients and healthy donors. A total of around 100 million sorted cells were examined across all samples, and RNA yield correlated strongly with the number of cells per subset. The study compared the TCRB repertoires of sorted circulating CD4+ T cell subsets in recently diagnosed type 1 diabetes patients with those in matched healthy donors. Naive and central memory subsets were obtained from all 30 or so donors, but regulatory and stem cell-like memory subsets were isolated from only 8 patients and 8 healthy donors.

Each donor gave one peripheral blood draw, averaging approximately 110 mL, which was collected into heparinised tubes. A BD FACSAria II and a panel including CD45RO, CCR7, CD25, CD127, CD95 and CD27 were used to sort naive, central memory, regulatory and stem cell-like memory CD4+ T cells. All sorted populations exceeded 98% purity. PBMCs were isolated immediately by Lymphoprep density gradient centrifugation and stained directly without culture. Samples were stained and sorted in pairs, with one healthy donor and one patient per experiment, so that batch effects were minimized. Overall study outcomes, separate from this receptor: A moderate but significant shortening of TCRB CDR3 length was observed in type 1 diabetes patients in all four CD4+ subsets. Because small numbers of individuals were included in the HLA sub-analyses, any influence of HLA type on TCRB rearrangement was left unresolved. Shorter templates might have been favored by PCR, but patient and control samples were amplified and corrected together, so both groups would have been affected equally by any skew. Naive, central memory and regulatory TCRB repertoires appeared to be more alike among patients than among healthy donors. Because cDNA rather than genomic DNA was sequenced, highly expressing activated cells could have been over-represented, although no difference in activation and CD3 levels was found between groups. At VDJ recombination sites, type 1 diabetes patients had fewer insertions and more deleted nucleotides, which implies abnormalities in thymic rearrangement.

V sheds 8 bases and J sheds 1 base, leaving 9 bases between their ends. From the cysteine up to the phenylalanine, the CDR3 has a length of 13 residues. The sequence is cut down to CDR3 DNA, 39 bases in frame from base 1. From the germline V gene, CDR1 is SNHLY and CDR2 is FYNNEI. The entire isolated RNA was reverse transcribed using the High Capacity cDNA Reverse Transcription Kit, and thus expressed TCRB transcripts were sequenced. Deep immunoSEQ sequencing was performed on naive, central memory and regulatory T cell samples, with an average of about 4 million total reads per sample. After sorted cells were lysed in RLT buffer, RNA was extracted with DNase-treated RNeasy Micro or Mini kits, with the choice depending on cell number. Each cell subset was processed separately to prevent cross-contamination, with patient and healthy donor samples processed together. The immunoSEQ multiplex PCR was used to amplify TCRB sequences from cDNA, generating 87-bp fragments that spanned the CDR3 region. Sequencing of the amplicons was done on the Illumina HiSeq platform. The authors' pipeline ran thus. Synthetic template baselines were used to correct PCR bias computationally, reads within Hamming distance 2 were collapsed together, and singletons that could not be merged were discarded. Reads were aligned to IMGT to assign V, D and J genes, CDR3 length, and insertions or deletions at six rearrangement sites. Within each subset, clonotype counts were normalized to the number of sorted cells before true diversity and Gini coefficients were calculated with the tcR R package. The overlap coefficient, calculated on TCRB nucleotide sequences, was used to quantify repertoire sharing. Out-of-frame TCRB sequences from naive cells were analyzed to stand in for the pre-selection repertoire. This is the immuneACCESS table as TCRdb keeps it, with only in-frame sequences that have V and J called. A part of the clones is gone; compared with another copy, unresolved V genes explain less than half, and the rest is unexplained. The V and J calls and clone size are taken from that table; D and trimming were inferred from the DNA. This sample is represented by approximately 380,000 clones; around 15% of them were singletons. Under 0.02% of the sample goes to the ten largest clones.

The clonotype was recovered from a woman under 30 in good health. The chain couples TRBV2 to TRBJ2-1; the D gene lacks a confident call. The sequencing input was naive CD4+ T cells from blood. This specimen's cell subset or site label, per the study, means: true naive CD4+ T cells. The CDR3 reads CASSRESYNEQFF. The bases are TGTGCCAGCTCTCGCGAGTCCTACAATGAGCAGTTCTTC.